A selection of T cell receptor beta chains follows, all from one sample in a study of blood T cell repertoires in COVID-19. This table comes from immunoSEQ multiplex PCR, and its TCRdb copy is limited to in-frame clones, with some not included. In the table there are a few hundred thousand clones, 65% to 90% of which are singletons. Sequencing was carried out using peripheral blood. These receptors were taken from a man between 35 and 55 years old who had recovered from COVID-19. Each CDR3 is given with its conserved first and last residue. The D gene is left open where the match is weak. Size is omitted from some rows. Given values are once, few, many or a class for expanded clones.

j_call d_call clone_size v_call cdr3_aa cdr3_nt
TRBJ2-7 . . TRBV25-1 CASSEDRLTYEQYF TGTGCCAGCAGTGAGGACAGACTTACCTACGAGCAGTACTTC
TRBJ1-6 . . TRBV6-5 CASGREGNSPLHF TGTGCCAGCGGAAGGGAGGGAAATTCACCCCTCCACTTT
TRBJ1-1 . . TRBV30 CAWSVQRGYSEAFF TGTGCCTGGAGTGTACAACGAGGTTATTCTGAAGCTTTCTTT
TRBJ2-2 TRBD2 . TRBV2 CASSGLANTGELFF TGTGCCAGCAGTGGACTAGCAAACACCGGGGAGCTGTTTTTT
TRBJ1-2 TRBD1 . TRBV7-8 CASSLASKTGGEGGYTF TGTGCCAGCAGCTTAGCTTCGAAGACAGGGGGGGAGGGTGGCTACACCTTC
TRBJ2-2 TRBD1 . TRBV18 CASSLQQGAETGELFF TGTGCCAGCTCACTGCAACAGGGGGCAGAGACCGGGGAGCTGTTTTTT
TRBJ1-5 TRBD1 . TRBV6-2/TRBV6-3 CASSQGQAGKPQHF TGTGCCAGCAGCCAGGGACAGGCGGGAAAGCCCCAGCATTTT
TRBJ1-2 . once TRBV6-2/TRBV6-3 CASSPRRADGYTF TGTGCCAGCAGTCCGAGGCGGGCAGACGGCTACACCTTC
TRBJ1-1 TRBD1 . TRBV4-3 CASSRQGGLSIAFF TGCGCCAGCAGCAGACAGGGTGGATTAAGCATAGCTTTCTTT
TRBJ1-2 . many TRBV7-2 CASRGQPWSDGYTF TGTGCCAGCAGAGGACAGCCCTGGTCCGACGGCTACACCTTC
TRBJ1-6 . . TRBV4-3 CASSSRVLNSPLHF TGCGCCAGCAGCTCGCGGGTGCTAAATTCACCCCTCCACTTT
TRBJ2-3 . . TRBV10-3 CAISDSGVSGTGTDTQYF TGTGCCATCAGTGACTCCGGTGTATCTGGTACAGGCACAGATACGCAGTATTTT
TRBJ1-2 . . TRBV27 CASGSTSRGYGYTF TGTGCCAGCGGCTCAACCTCTAGGGGCTATGGCTACACCTTC
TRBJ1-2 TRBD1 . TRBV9 CASSVLGTASNYGYTF TGTGCCAGCAGCGTACTAGGGACAGCGAGTAACTATGGCTACACCTTC
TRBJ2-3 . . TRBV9 CASSVNPGEDTQYF TGTGCCAGCAGCGTAAATCCGGGGGAAGATACGCAGTATTTT
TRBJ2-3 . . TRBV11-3 CASSPIRGGTDTQYF TGTGCCAGCAGCCCCATCAGGGGTGGCACAGATACGCAGTATTTT
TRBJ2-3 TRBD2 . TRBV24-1 CATAASGITDTQYF TGTGCCACCGCAGCTAGCGGGATCACAGATACGCAGTATTTT
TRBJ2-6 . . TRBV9 CASSVVLQASGANVLTF TGTGCCAGCAGCGTAGTCTTACAGGCCTCTGGGGCCAACGTCCTGACTTTC
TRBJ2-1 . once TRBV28 CASSSGLYNEQFF TGTGCCAGCAGTTCGGGACTGTACAATGAGCAGTTCTTC
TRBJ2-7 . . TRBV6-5 CASRTGYEQYF TGTGCCAGCAGGACGGGATACGAGCAGTACTTC
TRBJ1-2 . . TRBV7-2 CASSLAGGFVDYGYTF TGTGCCAGCAGCTTAGCGGGCGGGTTTGTGGACTATGGCTACACCTTC
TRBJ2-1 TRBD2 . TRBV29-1 CSVPTSGRAYNEQFF TGCAGCGTCCCGACTAGCGGGAGGGCTTACAATGAGCAGTTCTTC
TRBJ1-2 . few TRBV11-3 CASSRFDGDKSSYTF TGTGCCAGCAGCCGTTTCGATGGGGACAAATCAAGCTACACCTTC
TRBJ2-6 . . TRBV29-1 CSVEDSRGGRGNSGANVLTF TGCAGCGTTGAAGATTCTAGAGGCGGCAGGGGTAACTCTGGGGCCAACGTCCTGACTTTC
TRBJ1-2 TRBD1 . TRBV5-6 CASSQQGFYGYTF TGTGCCAGCAGCCAACAGGGGTTCTATGGCTACACCTTC
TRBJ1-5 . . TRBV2 CASSVAGNSNQPQHF TGTGCCAGCAGTGTGGCCGGGAATAGCAATCAGCCCCAGCATTTT
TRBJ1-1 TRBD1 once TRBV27 CASSSADRAPEAFF TGTGCCAGCAGTTCGGCGGACAGGGCCCCTGAAGCTTTCTTT
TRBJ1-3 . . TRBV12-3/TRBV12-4 CASSGGSGNTIYF TGTGCCAGCTCCGGGGGGTCTGGAAACACCATATATTTT
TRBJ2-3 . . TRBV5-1 CASSPQDTQYF TGCGCCAGCAGTCCCCAGGATACGCAGTATTTT
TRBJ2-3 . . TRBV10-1 CASSGGGFGLQSTDTQYF TGCGCCAGCAGTGGGGGGGGCTTCGGGCTCCAAAGCACAGATACGCAGTATTTT
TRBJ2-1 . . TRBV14 CASSSEGVSNEQFF TGTGCCAGCAGTTCAGAGGGAGTCTCAAATGAGCAGTTCTTC
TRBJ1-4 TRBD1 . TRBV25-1 CASAVTGVGEKLFF TGTGCCAGCGCCGTGACAGGGGTCGGTGAAAAACTGTTTTTT
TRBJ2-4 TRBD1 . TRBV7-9 CASGWATGSTQYF TGTGCCAGCGGTTGGGCGACAGGGTCGACTCAGTACTTC
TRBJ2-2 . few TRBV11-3 CASSGNTGELFF TGTGCCAGCAGCGGCAACACCGGGGAGCTGTTTTTT
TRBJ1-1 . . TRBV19 CASSPRRGNTEAFF TGTGCCAGTAGCCCCAGACGAGGGAACACTGAAGCTTTCTTT
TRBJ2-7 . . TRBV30 CAWIKEGALTPYEQYF TGTGCCTGGATTAAGGAAGGGGCCCTAACTCCTTACGAGCAGTACTTC
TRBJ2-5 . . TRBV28 CASRSGAGETQYF TGTGCCAGCAGGTCCGGAGCTGGGGAGACCCAGTACTTC
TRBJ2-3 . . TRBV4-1 CASSGARASTDTQYF TGCGCCAGCAGCGGCGCCAGGGCTAGCACAGATACGCAGTATTTT
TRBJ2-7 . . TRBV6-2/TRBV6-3 CASSQARSTPGYF TGTGCCAGCAGTCAAGCGAGGTCCACCCCTGGGTACTTC
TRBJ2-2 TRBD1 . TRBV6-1 CASSEVDRGQTGTGELFF TGTGCCAGCAGTGAGGTGGACAGGGGGCAAACGGGCACCGGGGAGCTGTTTTTT
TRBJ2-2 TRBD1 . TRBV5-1 CASSKDRANTGELFF TGCGCCAGCAGCAAGGACAGGGCGAACACCGGGGAGCTGTTTTTT
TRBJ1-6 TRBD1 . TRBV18 CASSLRTGTGNSPLHF TGTGCCAGCTCCCTCAGGACAGGGACCGGTAATTCACCCCTCCACTTT
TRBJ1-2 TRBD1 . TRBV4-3 CASSQALRDRSNF TGCGCCAGCAGCCAAGCTCTCCGGGACAGATCAAACTTC
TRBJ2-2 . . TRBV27 CASSFTTNTGELFF TGTGCCAGCAGTTTTACAACGAACACCGGGGAGCTGTTTTTT
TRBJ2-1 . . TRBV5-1 CASSFNRDGHNEQFF TGCGCCAGCAGCTTCAACAGGGACGGACACAATGAGCAGTTCTTC
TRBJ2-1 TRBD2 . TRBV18 CASSPQAGGTYNEQFF TGTGCCAGCTCACCCCAAGCGGGGGGCACTTACAATGAGCAGTTCTTC
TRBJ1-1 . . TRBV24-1 CATLSSNTEAFF TGTGCCACCTTGTCCTCGAACACTGAAGCTTTCTTT
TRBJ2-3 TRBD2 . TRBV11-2 CASSRSGRGTDTQYF TGTGCCAGCAGCCGTAGCGGGAGAGGCACAGATACGCAGTATTTT
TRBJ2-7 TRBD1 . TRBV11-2 CASSLAGQGGYEQYF TGTGCCAGCAGCTTAGCGGGACAGGGGGGGTACGAGCAGTACTTC
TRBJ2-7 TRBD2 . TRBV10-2 CASSEALAGPYEQYF TGCGCCAGCAGTGAGGCCTTAGCGGGACCCTACGAGCAGTACTTC
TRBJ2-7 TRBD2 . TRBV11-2 CASSPQPRLAGIYEQYF TGTGCCAGCAGCCCTCAGCCCCGACTAGCGGGGATCTACGAGCAGTACTTC
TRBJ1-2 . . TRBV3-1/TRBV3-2 CASSQDLTPGYGYTF TGTGCCAGCAGCCAAGATCTCACGCCCGGGTATGGCTACACCTTC
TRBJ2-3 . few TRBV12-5 CASGWEISTDTQYF TGTGCTAGTGGATGGGAGATTAGCACAGATACGCAGTATTTT